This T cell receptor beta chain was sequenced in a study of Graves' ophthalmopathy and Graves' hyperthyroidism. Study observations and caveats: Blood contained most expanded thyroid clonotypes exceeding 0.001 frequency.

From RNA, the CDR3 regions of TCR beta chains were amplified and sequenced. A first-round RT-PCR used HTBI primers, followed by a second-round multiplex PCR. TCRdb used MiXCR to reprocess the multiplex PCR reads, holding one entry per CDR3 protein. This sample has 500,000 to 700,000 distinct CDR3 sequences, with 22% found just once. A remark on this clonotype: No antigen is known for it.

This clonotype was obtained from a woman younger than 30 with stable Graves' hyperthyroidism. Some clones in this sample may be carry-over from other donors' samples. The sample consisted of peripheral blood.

CDR3 protein: CASSQVGAEIGGDTQYF. The CDR3 nucleotides read TGCGCCAGCAGCCAAGTGGGGGCAGAGATAGGGGGAGATACGCAGTATTTT. The chain couples TRBV4-1 to TRBJ2-3; tentatively, D is TRBD1 (6 bases). Per germline, CDR1 MGHRA and CDR2 YSYEKL. Trimming pared 1 base from V and 5 bases from J, leaving 19 bases between. The CDR3 spans 17 residues.